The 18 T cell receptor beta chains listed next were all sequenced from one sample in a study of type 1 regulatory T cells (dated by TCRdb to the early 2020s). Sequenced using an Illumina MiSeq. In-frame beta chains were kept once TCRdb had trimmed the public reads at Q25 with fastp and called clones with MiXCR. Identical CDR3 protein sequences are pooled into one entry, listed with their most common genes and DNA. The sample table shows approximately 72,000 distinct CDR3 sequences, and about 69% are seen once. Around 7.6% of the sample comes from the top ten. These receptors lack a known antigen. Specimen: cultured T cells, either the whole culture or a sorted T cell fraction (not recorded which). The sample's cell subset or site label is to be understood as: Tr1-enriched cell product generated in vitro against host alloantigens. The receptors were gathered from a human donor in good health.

The CDR3 here is CASSFSRTGGYTF. The CDR3 DNA is TGTGCCAGCAGTTTCAGTCGGACAGGTGGCTACACCTTC. V is TRBV27 and J is TRBJ1-2; TRBD1 aligns across 7 bases. The CDR3 runs 13 residues. CDR1 and CDR2 from the germline V gene are MNHEY and SMNVEV (reference sequence). With V trimmed by 3 bases and J by 7 bases, 5 bases remained unmatched.

CDR3 coding DNA: TGTGCCAGCAGCCAACAGCGGGACACAGATACGCAGTATTTT. Amino acid sequence: CASSQQRDTDTQYF. The chain joins TRBV7-2 to TRBJ2-3; 7 bases map to TRBD2. The CDR3 loop spans 14 amino acids. V lost 5 bases to trimming and J lost 2 bases; unmatched junction nucleotides: 4. Germline CDR1 SGHTA, CDR2 FQGNSA.

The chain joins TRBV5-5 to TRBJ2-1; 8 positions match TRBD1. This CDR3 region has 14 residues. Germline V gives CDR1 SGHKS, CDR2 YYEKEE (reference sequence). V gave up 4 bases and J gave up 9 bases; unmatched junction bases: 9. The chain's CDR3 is CASSPGQGWGEQFF. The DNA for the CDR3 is TGTGCCAGCAGCCCTGGACAGGGATGGGGTGAGCAGTTCTTC.

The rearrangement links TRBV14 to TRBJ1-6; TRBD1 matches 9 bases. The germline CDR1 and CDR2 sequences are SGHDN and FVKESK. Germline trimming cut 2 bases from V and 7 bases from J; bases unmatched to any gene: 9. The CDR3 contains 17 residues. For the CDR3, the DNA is TGTGCCAGCAGCCAACATACCGGGACAGGGCTAAATTCACCCCTCCACTTT. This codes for CASSQHTGTGLNSPLHF. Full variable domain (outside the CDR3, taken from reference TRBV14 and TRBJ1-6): EAGVTQFPSHSVIEKGQTVTLRCDPISGHDNLYWYRRVMGKEIKFLLHFVKESKQDESGMPNNRFLAERTGGTYSTLKVQPAELEDSGVYFCASSQHTGTGLNSPLHFGNGTRLTVT.

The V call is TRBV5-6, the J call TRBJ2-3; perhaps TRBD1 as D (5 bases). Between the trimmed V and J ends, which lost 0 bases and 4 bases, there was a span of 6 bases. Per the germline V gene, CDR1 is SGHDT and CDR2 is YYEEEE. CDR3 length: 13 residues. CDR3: CASSLGRADTQYF. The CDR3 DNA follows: TGTGCCAGCAGCTTGGGCAGGGCAGATACGCAGTATTTT.

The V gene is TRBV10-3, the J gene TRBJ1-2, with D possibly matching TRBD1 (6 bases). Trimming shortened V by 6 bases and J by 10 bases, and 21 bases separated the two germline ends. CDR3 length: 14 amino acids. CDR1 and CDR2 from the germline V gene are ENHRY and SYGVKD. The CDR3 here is CAIRNRDQVGLYTF. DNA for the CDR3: TGTGCCATCAGGAACAGGGATCAAGTCGGACTCTACACCTTC.

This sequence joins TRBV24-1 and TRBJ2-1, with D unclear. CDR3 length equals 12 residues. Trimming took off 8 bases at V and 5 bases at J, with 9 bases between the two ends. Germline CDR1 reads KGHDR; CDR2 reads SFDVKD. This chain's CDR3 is CATMENDNEQFF. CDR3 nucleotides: TGTGCCACCATGGAGAACGACAATGAGCAGTTCTTC.

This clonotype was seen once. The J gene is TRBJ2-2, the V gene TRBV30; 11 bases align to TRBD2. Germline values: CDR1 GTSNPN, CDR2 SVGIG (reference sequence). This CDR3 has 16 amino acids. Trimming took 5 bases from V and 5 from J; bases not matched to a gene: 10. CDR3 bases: TGTGCCTGGGGCACTAGCGGGAGATCTTGGACCGGGGAGCTGTTTTTT. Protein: CAWGTSGRSWTGELFF.

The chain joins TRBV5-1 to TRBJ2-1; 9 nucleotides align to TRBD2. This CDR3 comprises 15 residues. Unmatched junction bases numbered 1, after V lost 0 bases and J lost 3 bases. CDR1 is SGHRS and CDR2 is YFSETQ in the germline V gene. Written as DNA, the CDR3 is TGCGCCAGCAGCTTGGGAGCGGGAGGCTACAATGAGCAGTTCTTC. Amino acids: CASSLGAGGYNEQFF.

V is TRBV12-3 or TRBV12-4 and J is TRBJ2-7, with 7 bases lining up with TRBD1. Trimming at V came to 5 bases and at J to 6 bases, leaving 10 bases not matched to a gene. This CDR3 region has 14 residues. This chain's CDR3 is CASSHTTGRGEQYF. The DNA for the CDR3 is TGTGCCAGCAGTCACACGACAGGGAGAGGCGAGCAGTACTTC.

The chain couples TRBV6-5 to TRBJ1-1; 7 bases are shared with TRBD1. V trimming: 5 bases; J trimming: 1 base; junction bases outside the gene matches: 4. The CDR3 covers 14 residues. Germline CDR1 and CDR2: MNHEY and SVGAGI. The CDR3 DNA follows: TGTGCCAGCAGTGTGGACAGGAAGAACACTGAAGCTTTCTTT. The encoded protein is CASSVDRKNTEAFF.

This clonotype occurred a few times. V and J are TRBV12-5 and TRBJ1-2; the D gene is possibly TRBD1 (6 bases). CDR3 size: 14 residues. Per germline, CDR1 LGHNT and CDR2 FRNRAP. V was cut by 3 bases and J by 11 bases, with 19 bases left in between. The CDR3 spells CASGFGRQAIGYTF. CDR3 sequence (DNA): TGTGCTAGTGGTTTCGGGCGACAGGCCATAGGATACACCTTC. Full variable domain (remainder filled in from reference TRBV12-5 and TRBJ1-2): DARVTQTPRHKVTEMGQEVTMRCQPILGHNTVFWYRQTMMQGLELLAYFRNRAPLDDSGMPKDRFSAEMPDATLATLKIQPSEPRDSAVYFCASGFGRQAIGYTFGSGTRLTVV.

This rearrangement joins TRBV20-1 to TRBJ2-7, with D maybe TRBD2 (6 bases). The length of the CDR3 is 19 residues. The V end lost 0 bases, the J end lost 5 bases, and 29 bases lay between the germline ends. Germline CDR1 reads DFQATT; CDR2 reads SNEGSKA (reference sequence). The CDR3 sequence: CSARDVGGRTRVGAHEQYF. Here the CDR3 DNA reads TGCAGTGCTAGAGATGTCGGGGGACGGACCAGAGTTGGGGCTCACGAGCAGTACTTC.

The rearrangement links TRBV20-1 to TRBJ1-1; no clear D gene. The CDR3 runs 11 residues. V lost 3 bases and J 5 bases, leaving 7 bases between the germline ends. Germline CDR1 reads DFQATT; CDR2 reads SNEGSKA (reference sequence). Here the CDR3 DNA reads TGCAGTGCTAGCAAGTCGACTGAAGCTTTCTTT. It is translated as CSASKSTEAFF.

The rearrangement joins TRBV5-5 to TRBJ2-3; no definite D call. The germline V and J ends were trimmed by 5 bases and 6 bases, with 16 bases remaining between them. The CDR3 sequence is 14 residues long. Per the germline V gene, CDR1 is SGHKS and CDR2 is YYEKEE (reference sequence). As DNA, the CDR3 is TGTGCCAGCAGTCGGATCGGGTCTACGGATACGCAGTATTTT. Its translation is CASSRIGSTDTQYF.

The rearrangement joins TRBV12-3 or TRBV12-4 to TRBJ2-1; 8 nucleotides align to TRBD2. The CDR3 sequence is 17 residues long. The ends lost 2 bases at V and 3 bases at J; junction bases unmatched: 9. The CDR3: CASSLRLLAGSYNEQFF. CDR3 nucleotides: TGTGCCAGCAGTTTACGTTTATTAGCGGGAAGCTACAATGAGCAGTTCTTC.

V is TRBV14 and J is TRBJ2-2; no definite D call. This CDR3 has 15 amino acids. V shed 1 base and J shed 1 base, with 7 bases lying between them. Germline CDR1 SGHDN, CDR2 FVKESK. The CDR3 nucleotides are TGTGCCAGCAGCCAAGTGCAGGTGAACACCGGGGAGCTGTTTTTT. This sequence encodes CASSQVQVNTGELFF.

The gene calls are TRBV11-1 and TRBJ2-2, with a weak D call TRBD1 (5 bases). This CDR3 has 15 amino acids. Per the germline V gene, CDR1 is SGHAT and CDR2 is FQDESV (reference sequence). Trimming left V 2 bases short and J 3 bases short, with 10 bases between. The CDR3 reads CASSLIRGDTGELFF. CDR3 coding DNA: TGTGCCAGCAGCTTAATAAGGGGCGACACCGGGGAGCTGTTTTTT.